The clone carrying this T cell receptor beta chain showed up just a few times. Germline-derived CDR1 and CDR2 are LNHDA and SQIVND (reference sequence). Trimming removed 10 bases from V and 4 bases from J, with 13 bases in between. This CDR3 is 12 amino acids long. This sample was taken from a study of regulatory T cells in long-lasting Graves disease. Time point defined: newly diagnosed GD, antithyroid drugs for less than 3 months. Following extraction of RNA from PBMCs, that RNA was used to make the TCR library. Both iRepertoire HTBI primers and Arm-PCR of CDR3 regions were used to build the TCR beta libraries. Using its own MiXCR run on the multiplex PCR reads, TCRdb lists one record per CDR3 protein. The sample shows 450,000 to 650,000 distinct CDR3 sequences, more than 15% of them seen only once. These same data were also listed under a study on T cells in Graves' hyperthyroidism and ophthalmopathy. That study adds: The model foresaw ophthalmopathy a median 6.5 months prior to onset.

This clonotype was obtained from a woman aged 35-65 years with Graves disease. V is TRBV19 and J is TRBJ1-2, with D possibly being TRBD1 (5 bases). The sample was peripheral blood mononuclear cells (PBMCs), taken at new diagnosis, from a patient treated with antithyroid drugs. DNA of the CDR3: TGTGCCACCGCCAGGGCCGCCTATGGCTACACCTTC. It codes for CATARAAYGYTF.